Reported below is one T cell receptor (beta chain). Its cognate antigen is unknown. The data are from a study of T cell responses to AZD1222 COVID-19 vaccine. General study findings and limits: Clonal diversity was possibly underestimated, and white British individuals and females predominated among donors. Increases in Spike-specific TCR breadth and depth were seen after two AZD1222 doses.

TCRdb's table, derived via immunoSEQ multiplex PCR, lists solely in-frame clones and lacks some. The sample has approximately 150,000 clones; just under 95% are singletons. Germline trimming cut 3 bases from V and 1 base from J; bases unmatched to any gene: 11. Per germline, CDR1 LNHDA and CDR2 SQIVND (reference sequence). There are 18 residues in the CDR3. The material was peripheral blood, obtained after recovery from COVID-19. This chain joins TRBV19 and TRBJ2-2; the match to TRBD1 covers 7 bases. The clonotype comes from an adult who had recovered from COVID-19. CDR3 coding DNA: TGTGCCAGTAGTATGACCCGGGGTAGGACAGGGAACACCGGGGAGCTGTTTTTT. This gives the protein CASSMTRGRTGNTGELFF.